These 2 T cell receptor beta chains were sequenced from one sample in a study of cytomegalovirus exposure and HLA in healthy donors. This table comes from immunoSEQ multiplex PCR, and its TCRdb copy is limited to in-frame clones, with some not included. The data show 52,000 or so clones, 89% seen once. The sequenced sample was PBMCs. All receptors derive from a woman younger than 30 in good health and CMV-seronegative.

This chain links TRBV28 with TRBJ2-7; D unclear. The CDR3 loop spans 14 amino acids. The V gene lost 4 bases and the J gene lost 4 bases, with 14 bases spanning the gap. Looked up from germline, CDR1 is MDHEN and CDR2 is SYDVKM. Here the CDR3 reads CASSYPGSEYEQYF. The CDR3 DNA is TGTGCCAGCAGTTACCCCGGGTCCGAATACGAGCAGTACTTC.

The chain has TRBV11-1 and TRBJ1-1, with D unresolved. Germline V gene data show CDR1 as SGHAT and CDR2 as FQDESV (reference sequence). V was pared by 5 bases and J by 6 bases, with 10 bases between. This CDR3 comprises 12 residues. The CDR3 is CASSIYLSEAFF. The CDR3 nucleotides are TGTGCCAGCAGCATCTATTTGTCTGAAGCTTTCTTT.